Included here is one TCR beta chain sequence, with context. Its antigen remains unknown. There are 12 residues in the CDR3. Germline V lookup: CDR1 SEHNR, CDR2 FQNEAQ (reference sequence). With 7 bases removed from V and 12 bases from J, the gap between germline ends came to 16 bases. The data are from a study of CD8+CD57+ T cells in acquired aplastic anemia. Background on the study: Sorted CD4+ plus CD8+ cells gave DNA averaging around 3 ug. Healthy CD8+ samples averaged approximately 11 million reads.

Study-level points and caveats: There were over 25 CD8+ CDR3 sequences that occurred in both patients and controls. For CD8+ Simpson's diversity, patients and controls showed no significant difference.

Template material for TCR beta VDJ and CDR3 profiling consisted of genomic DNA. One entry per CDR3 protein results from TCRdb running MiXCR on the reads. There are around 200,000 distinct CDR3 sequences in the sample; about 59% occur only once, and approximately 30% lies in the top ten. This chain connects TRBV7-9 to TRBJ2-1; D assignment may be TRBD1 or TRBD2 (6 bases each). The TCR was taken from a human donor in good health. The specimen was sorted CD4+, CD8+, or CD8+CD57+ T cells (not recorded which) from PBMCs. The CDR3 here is CASTGGEGAQFF. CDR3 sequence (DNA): TGTGCCAGCACCGGGGGCGAGGGCGCGCAGTTCTTC. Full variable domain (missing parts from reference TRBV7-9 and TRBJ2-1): DTGVSQNPRHKITKRGQNVTFRCDPISEHNRLYWYRQTLGQGPEFLTYFQNEAQLEKSRLLSDRFSAERPKGSFSTLEIQRTEQGDSAMYLCASTGGEGAQFFGPGTRLTVL.